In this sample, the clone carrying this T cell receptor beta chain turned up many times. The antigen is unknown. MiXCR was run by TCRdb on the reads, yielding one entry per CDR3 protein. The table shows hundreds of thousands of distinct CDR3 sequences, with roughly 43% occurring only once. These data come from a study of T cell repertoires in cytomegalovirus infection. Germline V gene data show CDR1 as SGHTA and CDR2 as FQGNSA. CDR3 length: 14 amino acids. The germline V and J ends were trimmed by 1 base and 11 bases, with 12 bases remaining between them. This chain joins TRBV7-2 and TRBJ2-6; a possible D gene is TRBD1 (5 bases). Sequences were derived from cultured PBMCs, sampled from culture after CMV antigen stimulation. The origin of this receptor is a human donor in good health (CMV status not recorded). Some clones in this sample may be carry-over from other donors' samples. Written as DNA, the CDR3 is TGTGCCAGCAGCTTAGTTGCAGGGTTGGACGTCCTGACTTTC. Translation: CASSLVAGLDVLTF.